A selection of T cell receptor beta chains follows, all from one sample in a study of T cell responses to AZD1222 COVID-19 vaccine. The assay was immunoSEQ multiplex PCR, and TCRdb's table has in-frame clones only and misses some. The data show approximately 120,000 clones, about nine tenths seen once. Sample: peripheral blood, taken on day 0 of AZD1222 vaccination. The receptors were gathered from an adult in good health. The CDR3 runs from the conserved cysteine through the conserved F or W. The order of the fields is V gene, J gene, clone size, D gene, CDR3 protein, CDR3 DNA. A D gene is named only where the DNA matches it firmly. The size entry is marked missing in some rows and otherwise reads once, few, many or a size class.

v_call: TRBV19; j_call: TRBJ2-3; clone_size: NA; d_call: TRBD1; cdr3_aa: CATSDRGADTQYF; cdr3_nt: TGTGCCACCTCGGACAGGGGGGCAGATACGCAGTATTTT
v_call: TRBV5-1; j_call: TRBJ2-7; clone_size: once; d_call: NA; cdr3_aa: CASSYGTGAIPSYEQYF; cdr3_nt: TGCGCCAGCAGCTACGGTACGGGGGCGATTCCCTCCTACGAGCAGTACTTC
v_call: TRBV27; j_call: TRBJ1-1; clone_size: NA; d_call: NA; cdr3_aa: CASSLWEGDTEAFF; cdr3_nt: TGTGCCAGCAGTTTATGGGAAGGGGACACTGAAGCTTTCTTT
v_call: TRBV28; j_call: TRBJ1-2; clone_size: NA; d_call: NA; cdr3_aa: CASSPGTRGYTF; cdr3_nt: TGTGCCAGCAGTCCGGGGACGAGAGGCTACACCTTC
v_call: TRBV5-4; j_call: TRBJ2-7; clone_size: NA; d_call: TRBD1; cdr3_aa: CASSQDRFSYEQYF; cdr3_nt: TGTGCCAGCAGTCAGGACAGGTTCTCCTACGAGCAGTACTTC
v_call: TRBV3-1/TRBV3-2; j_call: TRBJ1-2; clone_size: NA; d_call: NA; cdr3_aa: CASSQGQNYGYTF; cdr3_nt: TGTGCCAGCAGCCAAGGGCAAAACTATGGCTACACCTTC
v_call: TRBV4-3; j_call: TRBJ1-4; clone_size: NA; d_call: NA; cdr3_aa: CASSQFGGGLANEKLFF; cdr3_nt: TGCGCCAGCAGCCAATTTGGAGGGGGTTTGGCTAATGAAAAACTGTTTTTT
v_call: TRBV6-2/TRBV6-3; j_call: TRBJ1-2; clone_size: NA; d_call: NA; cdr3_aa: CASSYVTQGGNGYTF; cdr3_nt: TGTGCCAGCAGTTACGTCACCCAGGGAGGTAACGGCTACACCTTC
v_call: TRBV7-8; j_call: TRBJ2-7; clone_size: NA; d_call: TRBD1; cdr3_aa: CASSRVPGTGGYEQYF; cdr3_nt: TGTGCCAGCAGCCGGGTCCCGGGGACAGGGGGATACGAGCAGTACTTC
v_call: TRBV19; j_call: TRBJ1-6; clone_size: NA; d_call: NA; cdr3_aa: CASSIGVGKGSPLHF; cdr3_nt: TGTGCCAGTAGTATAGGGGTCGGGAAGGGATCACCCCTCCACTTT